A selection of T cell receptor beta chains follows, all from one sample in a study of cytomegalovirus exposure and HLA in healthy donors. Assay used: immunoSEQ multiplex PCR; TCRdb lists only in-frame clones, some missing. The sample has 70,000 to 95,000 clones, approximately 56% seen once; the top ten hold 4.5% to 5.5%. Sequencing input: PBMCs. The receptors shown here come from a woman in her 30s in good health and CMV-seropositive. Both conserved end residues are part of each CDR3. The D gene is left open where the match is weak. The size of a clone is reported for some rows only, either as once, few or many, or as a class for expanded clones.

J gene,clone size,D gene,V gene,CDR3 protein,CDR3 DNA
TRBJ2-2,NA,TRBD2,TRBV9,CASSVGGGGFTGELFF,TGTGCCAGCAGCGTAGGGGGCGGGGGTTTTACCGGGGAGCTGTTTTTT
TRBJ2-2,NA,NA,TRBV21-1,CASSKRGKSGELFF,TGTGCCAGCAGCAAACGGGGGAAATCCGGGGAGCTGTTTTTT
TRBJ2-2,NA,TRBD2,TRBV30,CAWSVQRGGPGELFF,TGTGCCTGGAGTGTACAGCGGGGGGGCCCCGGGGAGCTGTTTTTT
TRBJ1-2,few,NA,TRBV21-1,CASSERYLRNYGYTF,TGTGCCAGCAGCGAGCGCTACTTAAGGAACTATGGCTACACCTTC
TRBJ1-4,NA,TRBD1,TRBV10-3,CAISEAGGAGEKLFF,TGTGCCATCAGTGAGGCAGGGGGCGCGGGCGAAAAACTGTTTTTT
TRBJ2-3,NA,TRBD2,TRBV7-6,CASSLERGLAGGFDTQYF,TGTGCCAGCAGCTTAGAGAGGGGACTAGCGGGGGGGTTTGATACGCAGTATTTT
TRBJ2-7,NA,NA,TRBV18,CASSPNRMVHEQYF,TGTGCCAGCTCACCGAACAGGATGGTCCACGAGCAGTACTTC
TRBJ1-1,few,TRBD1,TRBV7-9,CASSPTDRGTEAFF,TGTGCCAGCAGTCCTACCGACAGGGGCACTGAAGCTTTCTTT
TRBJ1-1,NA,NA,TRBV29-1,CSVEMNSRRAFF,TGCAGCGTTGAGATGAACTCTCGGCGGGCTTTCTTT
TRBJ1-2,NA,TRBD1,TRBV19,CASRNRDRVAYGYTF,TGTGCCAGTAGGAACCGGGACAGGGTGGCCTATGGCTACACCTTC
TRBJ1-2,NA,TRBD1,TRBV5-1,CASSFQTGYGYTF,TGCGCCAGCAGCTTCCAGACAGGGTACGGCTACACCTTC
TRBJ1-2,NA,NA,TRBV6-1,CATPAQIFLTHGYPF,TGTGCCACCCCGGCACAGATCTTCCTTACCCATGGCTACCCCTTC
TRBJ1-6,NA,TRBD1,TRBV28,CASSPTLIGGFYNSPLHF,TGTGCCAGCAGTCCCACGCTTATAGGGGGCTTCTATAATTCACCCCTCCACTTT
TRBJ1-4,NA,NA,TRBV28,CASSLGGATNEKLFF,TGTGCCAGCAGTTTAGGGGGGGCAACTAATGAAAAACTGTTTTTT
TRBJ2-1,NA,TRBD1,TRBV7-3,CASSSQTGKDEQFF,TGTGCCAGCAGCTCGCAGACAGGGAAGGATGAGCAGTTCTTC
TRBJ2-3,NA,NA,TRBV6-6,CASRQRGSTDTQYF,TGTGCCAGCAGGCAAAGGGGAAGCACAGATACGCAGTATTTT
TRBJ2-7,once,TRBD2,TRBV6-5,CASSYSWAGDYEQYF,TGTGCCAGCAGTTACTCCTGGGCGGGGGACTACGAGCAGTACTTC
TRBJ1-1,NA,TRBD1,TRBV6-5,CASKGTALMNTEAFF,TGTGCCAGCAAAGGGACAGCCCTAATGAACACTGAAGCTTTCTTT
TRBJ1-4,NA,NA,TRBV6-5,CASSGGRPNEKLFF,TGTGCCAGCAGCGGGGGAAGACCTAATGAAAAACTGTTTTTT
TRBJ1-1,NA,NA,TRBV14,CASTQGGKRARALAEAFF,TGTGCCAGCACTCAGGGCGGGAAGCGCGCGAGGGCTCTCGCTGAAGCTTTCTTT
TRBJ2-7,NA,NA,TRBV5-1,CASSLFPARAYEQYF,TGCGCCAGCAGCTTGTTCCCGGCCAGGGCCTACGAGCAGTACTTC
TRBJ2-5,NA,NA,TRBV30,CAWSVQETQYF,TGTGCCTGGAGCGTACAAGAGACCCAGTACTTC
TRBJ1-4,NA,TRBD1,TRBV18,CASSPGQGGEKLFF,TGTGCCAGCTCACCCGGACAGGGTGGTGAAAAACTGTTTTTT
TRBJ2-1,NA,NA,TRBV6-5,CASQGQHSYNEQFF,TGTGCCTCACAGGGACAACACTCCTACAATGAGCAGTTCTTC
TRBJ2-3,NA,TRBD1,TRBV15,CATSKDRVTDTQYF,TGTGCCACCAGCAAGGACAGGGTAACAGATACGCAGTATTTT
TRBJ1-3,few,NA,TRBV5-1,CASSLDGQSGNTIYF,TGCGCCAGCAGCTTGGATGGGCAATCTGGAAACACCATATATTTT
TRBJ1-1,NA,TRBD1,TRBV5-1,CASSPSYQGVGEAFF,TGCGCCAGCAGCCCCTCATACCAGGGGGTAGGTGAAGCTTTCTTT
TRBJ1-2,NA,NA,TRBV6-5,CASSYSMQGTYGYTF,TGTGCCAGCAGTTACTCGATGCAGGGGACCTATGGCTACACCTTC
TRBJ2-7,NA,NA,TRBV19,CASSIAVAYEQYF,TGTGCCAGTAGTATAGCGGTGGCCTACGAGCAGTACTTC
TRBJ1-2,NA,NA,TRBV7-3,CASSLNRQGGYTF,TGTGCCAGCAGCTTAAATCGGCAGGGAGGCTACACCTTC
TRBJ1-2,NA,NA,TRBV6-1,CASRPTGFGYTF,TGTGCCAGCAGGCCGACAGGATTTGGCTACACCTTC
TRBJ2-5,NA,NA,TRBV4-3,CASSSGGGATAGETQYF,TGCGCCAGCAGCTCAGGCGGGGGCGCGACCGCCGGCGAGACCCAGTACTTC
TRBJ2-2,NA,TRBD2,TRBV18,CASSSTSGGNTGELFF,TGTGCCAGCTCATCGACTAGCGGGGGAAACACCGGGGAGCTGTTTTTT
TRBJ2-3,few,TRBD1,TRBV30,CAWSRGGTGHTDTQYF,TGTGCCTGGAGTCGGGGCGGGACAGGCCACACAGATACGCAGTATTTT
TRBJ2-1,NA,TRBD2,TRBV4-1,CASSQDNAGGLFF,TGCGCCAGCAGCCAAGATAATGCGGGGGGGCTGTTCTTC
TRBJ1-6,few,TRBD1,TRBV29-1,CSVSRDRLNSPLHF,TGCAGCGTCTCCCGGGACAGGCTAAATTCACCCCTCCACTTT
TRBJ2-5,NA,TRBD1,TRBV4-2,CASSYTGTGEETQYF,TGTGCCAGCAGCTATACCGGGACAGGGGAAGAGACCCAGTACTTC
TRBJ2-7,NA,TRBD1,TRBV4-3,CASSQGGQPAYEQYF,TGCGCCAGCAGCCAAGGGGGACAGCCTGCCTACGAGCAGTACTTC
TRBJ2-7,few,TRBD2,TRBV6-6,CASSYVAGGLSDEQYF,TGTGCCAGCAGTTACGTAGCGGGGGGGCTCTCGGACGAGCAGTACTTC
TRBJ2-1,NA,NA,TRBV6-1,CASSEARGYVEQFF,TGTGCCAGCAGTGAAGCGCGTGGTTATGTTGAGCAGTTCTTC